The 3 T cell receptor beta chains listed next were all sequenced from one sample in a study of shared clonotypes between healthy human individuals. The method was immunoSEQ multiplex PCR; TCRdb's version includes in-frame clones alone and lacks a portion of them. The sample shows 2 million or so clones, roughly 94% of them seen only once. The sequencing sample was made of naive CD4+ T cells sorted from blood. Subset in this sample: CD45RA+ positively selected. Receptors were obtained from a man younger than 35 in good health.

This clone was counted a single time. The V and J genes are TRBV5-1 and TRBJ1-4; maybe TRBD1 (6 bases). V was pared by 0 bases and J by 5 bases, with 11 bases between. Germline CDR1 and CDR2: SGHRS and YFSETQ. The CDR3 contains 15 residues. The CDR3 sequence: CASSLEVGGNEKLFF. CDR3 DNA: TGCGCCAGCAGCTTGGAAGTAGGGGGAAATGAAAAACTGTTTTTT.

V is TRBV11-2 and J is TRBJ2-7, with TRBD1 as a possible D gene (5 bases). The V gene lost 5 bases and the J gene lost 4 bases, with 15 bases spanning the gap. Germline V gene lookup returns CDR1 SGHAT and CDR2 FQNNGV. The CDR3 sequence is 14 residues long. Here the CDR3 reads CASSPMQGKYEQYF. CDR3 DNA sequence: TGTGCCAGCAGCCCGATGCAGGGAAAATACGAGCAGTACTTC. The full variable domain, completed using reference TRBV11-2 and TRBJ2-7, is EAGVAQSPRYKIIEKRQSVAFWCNPISGHATLYWYQQILGQGPKLLIQFQNNGVVDDSQLPKDRFSAERLKGVDSTLKIQPAKLEDSAVYLCASSPMQGKYEQYFGPGTRLTVT.

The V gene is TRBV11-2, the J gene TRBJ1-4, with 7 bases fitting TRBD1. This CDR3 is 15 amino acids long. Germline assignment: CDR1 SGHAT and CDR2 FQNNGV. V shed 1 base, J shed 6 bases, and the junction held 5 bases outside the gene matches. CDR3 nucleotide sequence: TGTGCCAGCAGCTTAGGGCAGGGGGATTATGAAAAACTGTTTTTT. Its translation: CASSLGQGDYEKLFF.